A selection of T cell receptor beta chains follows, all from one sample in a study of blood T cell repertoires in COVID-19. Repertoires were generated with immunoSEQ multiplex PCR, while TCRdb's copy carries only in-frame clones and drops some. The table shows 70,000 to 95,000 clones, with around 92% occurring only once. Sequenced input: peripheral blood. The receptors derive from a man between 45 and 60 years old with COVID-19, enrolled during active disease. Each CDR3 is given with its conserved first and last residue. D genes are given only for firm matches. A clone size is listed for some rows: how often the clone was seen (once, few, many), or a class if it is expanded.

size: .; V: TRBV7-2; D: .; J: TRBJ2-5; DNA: TGTGCCAGCAGCTTAGTCAGGGGCCGACAGGAGACCCAGTACTTC; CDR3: CASSLVRGRQETQYF
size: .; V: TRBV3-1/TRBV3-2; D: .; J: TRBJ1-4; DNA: TGTGCCAGCAGCCAAAGGGGACATTTGGCTGCAACTAATGAAAAACTGTTTTTT; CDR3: CASSQRGHLAATNEKLFF
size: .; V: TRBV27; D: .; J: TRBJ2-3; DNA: TGTGCCAGCAGTCGGGACTTTGCTAGCACAGATACGCAGTATTTT; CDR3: CASSRDFASTDTQYF
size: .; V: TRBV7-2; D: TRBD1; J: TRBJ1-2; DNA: TGTGCCAGCAGACCGGGACAGGGGGCTCATGGCTACACCTTC; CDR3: CASRPGQGAHGYTF
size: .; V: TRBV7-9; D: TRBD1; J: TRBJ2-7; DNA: TGTGCCAGCAGCCCCCGAACAGGGGCCGACGAGCAGTACTTC; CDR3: CASSPRTGADEQYF
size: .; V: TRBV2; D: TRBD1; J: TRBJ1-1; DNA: TGTGCCAGCAGCGTGAGGACAGGGGCTACTGAAGCTTTCTTT; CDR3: CASSVRTGATEAFF
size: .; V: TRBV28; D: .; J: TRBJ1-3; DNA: TGTGCCAGCAGCATAGGACTGTTCTCTGGAAACACCATATATTTT; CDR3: CASSIGLFSGNTIYF
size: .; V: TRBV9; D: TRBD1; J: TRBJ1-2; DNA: TGTGCCAGCAGCGTAGACTCCGGGACAGTTTATGGCTACACCTTC; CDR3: CASSVDSGTVYGYTF
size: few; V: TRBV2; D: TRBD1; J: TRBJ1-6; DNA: TGTGCCAGCAGATTACAGGGGTTCAATAATTCACCCCTCCACTTT; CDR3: CASRLQGFNNSPLHF
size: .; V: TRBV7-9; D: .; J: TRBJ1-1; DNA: TGTGCCAGCAGCCCTCGGACACCGCTAATGAACACTGAAGCTTTCTTT; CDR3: CASSPRTPLMNTEAFF
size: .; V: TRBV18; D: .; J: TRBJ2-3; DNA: TGTGCCAGCTCGCTGTCGACAGGGACTAGCACAGATACGCAGTATTTT; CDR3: CASSLSTGTSTDTQYF
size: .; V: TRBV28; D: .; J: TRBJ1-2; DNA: TGTGCCAGCACAGTGGGCCGAAACTATGGCTACACCTTC; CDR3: CASTVGRNYGYTF
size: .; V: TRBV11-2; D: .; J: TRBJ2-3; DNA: TGTGCCAGCAGCTTAGGGCGGTGGGATACGCAGTATTTT; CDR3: CASSLGRWDTQYF
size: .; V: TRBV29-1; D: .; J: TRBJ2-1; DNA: TGCAGCGTTGAGCTCCGACAGGTATTAAATCCCAATGAGCAGTTCTTC; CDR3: CSVELRQVLNPNEQFF
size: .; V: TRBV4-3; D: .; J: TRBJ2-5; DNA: TGCGCCAGCAGCCAAGATAGAGGGCCAGAGACCCAGTACTTC; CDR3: CASSQDRGPETQYF
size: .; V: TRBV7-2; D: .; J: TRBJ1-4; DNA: TGTGCCAGCAGCGAAGAGGCAGTATTTAATGAAAAACTGTTTTTT; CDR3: CASSEEAVFNEKLFF
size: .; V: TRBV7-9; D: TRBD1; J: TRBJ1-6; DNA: TGTGCCAGCAGCGCCCGATCGGGGGACAGGGTTAATTCACCCCTCCACTTT; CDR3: CASSARSGDRVNSPLHF
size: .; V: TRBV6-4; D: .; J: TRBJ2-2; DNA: TGTGCCAGCAGACAGCTCGGATCTACCGGGGAGCTGTTTTTT; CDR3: CASRQLGSTGELFF
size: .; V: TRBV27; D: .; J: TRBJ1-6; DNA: TGTGCCAGCAGCCGCGAGGGGGGGCGAGTGGGTAATTCACCCCTCCACTTT; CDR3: CASSREGGRVGNSPLHF
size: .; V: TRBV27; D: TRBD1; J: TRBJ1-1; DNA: TGTGCCAGCAGCTTCGGGACAGGGGCTGGAACTGAAGCTTTCTTT; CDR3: CASSFGTGAGTEAFF
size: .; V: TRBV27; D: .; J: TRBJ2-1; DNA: TGTGCCAGCAGTTCGAAGACACCTTCCTACAATGAGCAGTTCTTC; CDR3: CASSSKTPSYNEQFF
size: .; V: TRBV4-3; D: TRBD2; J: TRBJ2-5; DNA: TGCGCCAGCAGCCAAGATTGGACTAGCGGGGGACCCGAGACCCAGTACTTC; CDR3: CASSQDWTSGGPETQYF
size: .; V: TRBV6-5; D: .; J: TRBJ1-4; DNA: TGTGCCAGCAGAAAACAGGGTTTGGAAAAACTGTTTTTT; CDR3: CASRKQGLEKLFF
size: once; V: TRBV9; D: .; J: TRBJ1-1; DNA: TGTGCCAGCAGCGTAGACCCAGGATCTGGGCGAGAAGCTTTCTTT; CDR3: CASSVDPGSGREAFF
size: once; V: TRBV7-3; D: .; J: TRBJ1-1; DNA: TGTGCCAGCAGCTCCCGCCAGGGCAGCACTGAAGCTTTCTTT; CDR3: CASSSRQGSTEAFF
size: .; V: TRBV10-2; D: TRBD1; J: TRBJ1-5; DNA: TGCGCCAGCAGGACCGGGACAGGGGGCAATCAGCCCCAGCATTTT; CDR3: CASRTGTGGNQPQHF
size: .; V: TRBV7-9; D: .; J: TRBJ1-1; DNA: TGTGCCAGCAGCTTAATTCCTTACACTGAAGCTTTCTTT; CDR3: CASSLIPYTEAFF
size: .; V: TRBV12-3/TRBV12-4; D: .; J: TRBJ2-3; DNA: TGTGCCAGCAGTTTTAAGGGAGTTCCGCAGTATTTT; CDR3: CASSFKGVPQYF
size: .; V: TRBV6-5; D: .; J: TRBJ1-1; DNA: TGTGCCAGCAGTTACTCGGGGGGGCACGGAGCTTTCTTT; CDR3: CASSYSGGHGAFF
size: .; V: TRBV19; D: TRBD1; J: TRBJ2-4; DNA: TGTGCCAGTAGTCCCGGGACAGGGGTTCTAGCCAAAAACATTCAGTACTTC; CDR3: CASSPGTGVLAKNIQYF
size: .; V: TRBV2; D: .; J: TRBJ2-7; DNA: TGTGCCAGCCGAGCTGGGCGGGGAGGTGGGTACGAGCAGTACTTC; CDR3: CASRAGRGGGYEQYF
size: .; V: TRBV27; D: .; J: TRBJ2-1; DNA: TGTGCCAGCAGTTTATTGAGGGGGGGGCCGGATGAGCAGTTCTTC; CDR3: CASSLLRGGPDEQFF
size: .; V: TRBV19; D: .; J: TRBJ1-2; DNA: TGTGCCAGTAGTCCAGGGCGATATGGCTACACCTTC; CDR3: CASSPGRYGYTF
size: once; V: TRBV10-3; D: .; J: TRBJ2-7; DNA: TGTGCCATCTCAAGAACCAGGGAGGATGGCTCCTACGAGCAGTACTTC; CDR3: CAISRTREDGSYEQYF
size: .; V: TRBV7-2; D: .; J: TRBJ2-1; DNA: TGTGCCAGCAGCTTAGGACCAGGCTCCTACAATGAGCAGTTCTTC; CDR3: CASSLGPGSYNEQFF
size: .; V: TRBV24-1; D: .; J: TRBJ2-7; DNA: TGTGCCACCAGTGATAACCGGGACGCAGGGGACGAGCAGTACTTC; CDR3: CATSDNRDAGDEQYF
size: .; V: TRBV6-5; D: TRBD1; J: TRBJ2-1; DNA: TGTGCCAGCAGTTACTCAGGGGCGACAGGGACCGATGAGCAGTTCTTC; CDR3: CASSYSGATGTDEQFF
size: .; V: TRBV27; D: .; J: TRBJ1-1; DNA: TGTGCCAGCAGTTTATCAGCAGGGATGAACACTGAAGCTTTCTTT; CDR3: CASSLSAGMNTEAFF
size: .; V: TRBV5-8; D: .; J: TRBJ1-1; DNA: TGTGCCAGCAGCCACCCCCCAGGGTTGATCACTGAAGCTTTCTTT; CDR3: CASSHPPGLITEAFF
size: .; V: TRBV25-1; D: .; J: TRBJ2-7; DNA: TGTGCCAGCAGTGAACAGGGCTTATCCTACGAGCAGTACTTC; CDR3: CASSEQGLSYEQYF
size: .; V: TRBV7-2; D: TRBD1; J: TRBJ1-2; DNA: TGTGCCAGCAGCCTAGACAGGGGGAGTTTTGGCTACACCTTC; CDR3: CASSLDRGSFGYTF
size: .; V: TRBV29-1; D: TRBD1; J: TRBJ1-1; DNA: TGCAGCGTTGAAGAGGACAGGGGACCCACTGAAGCTTTCTTT; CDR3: CSVEEDRGPTEAFF
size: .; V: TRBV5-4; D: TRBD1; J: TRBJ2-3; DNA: TGTGCCAGCAGAAAGGACAGGGCAGATACGCAGTATTTT; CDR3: CASRKDRADTQYF
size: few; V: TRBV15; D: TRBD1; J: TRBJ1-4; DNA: TGTGCCACCAGCAGACCCGGACAGGGACTTAATGAAAAACTGTTTTTT; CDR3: CATSRPGQGLNEKLFF
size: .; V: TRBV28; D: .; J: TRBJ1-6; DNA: TGTGCCAGCGCAGGGATATGGTCCTATAATTCACCCCTCCACTTT; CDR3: CASAGIWSYNSPLHF
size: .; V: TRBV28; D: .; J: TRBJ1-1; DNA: TGTGCCAGCAGTTTCACAGGGAAAGGTACTGAAGCTTTCTTT; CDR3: CASSFTGKGTEAFF
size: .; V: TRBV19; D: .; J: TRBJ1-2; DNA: TGTGCCAGTAGTATAATGTCAGGGGCTTCTGGCTACACCTTC; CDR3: CASSIMSGASGYTF
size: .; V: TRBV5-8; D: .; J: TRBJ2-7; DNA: TGTGCCAGCAGCACCATTAAAGGGGGCGAGCAGTACTTC; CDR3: CASSTIKGGEQYF
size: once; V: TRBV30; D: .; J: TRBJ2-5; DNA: TGTGCCTGGAGTGTACAAAGGAGACAGAAAGAGACCCAGTACTTC; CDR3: CAWSVQRRQKETQYF
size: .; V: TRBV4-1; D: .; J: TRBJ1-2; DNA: TGCGCCAGCAGCCAAGATGGCAGGGAGGGCTATGGCTACACCTTC; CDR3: CASSQDGREGYGYTF
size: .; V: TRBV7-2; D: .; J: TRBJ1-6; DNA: TGTGCCAGCAGCTGGACAGCTGGCTTCGTCTCCTATAATTCACCCCTCCACTTT; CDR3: CASSWTAGFVSYNSPLHF
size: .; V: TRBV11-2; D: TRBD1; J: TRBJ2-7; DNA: TGTGCCAGCAGCTTAGCGGGACAGGGAAACTACGAGCAGTACTTC; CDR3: CASSLAGQGNYEQYF
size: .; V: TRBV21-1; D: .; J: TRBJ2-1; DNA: TGTGCCAGCAGCCAGGGGTCGGGACTAGTTTTCCACAATGAGCAGTTCTTC; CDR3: CASSQGSGLVFHNEQFF
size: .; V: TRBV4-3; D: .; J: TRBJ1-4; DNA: TGCGCCAGCAGCCAAGAAGAGTCGCCAAATGAAAAACTGTTTTTT; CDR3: CASSQEESPNEKLFF
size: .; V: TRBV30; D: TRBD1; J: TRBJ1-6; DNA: TGTGCCTGGAGTGTAGGACAGGGAGGCTCACCCCTCCACTTT; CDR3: CAWSVGQGGSPLHF